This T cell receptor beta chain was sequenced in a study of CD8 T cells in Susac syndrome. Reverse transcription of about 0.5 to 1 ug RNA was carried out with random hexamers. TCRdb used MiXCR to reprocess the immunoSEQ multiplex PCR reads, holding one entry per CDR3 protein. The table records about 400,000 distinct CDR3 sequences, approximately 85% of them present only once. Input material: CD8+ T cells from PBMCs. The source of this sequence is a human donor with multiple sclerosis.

CDR3 bases: TGTGCCAGCAGTTTCGGCCAGACCCAGTACTTC. This gives the protein CASSFGQTQYF. The chain combines TRBV6-5 with TRBJ2-5; D gene ambiguous. The length of the CDR3 is 11 residues. Per the germline V gene, CDR1 is MNHEY and CDR2 is SVGAGI. V was shortened by 4 bases and J by 6 bases, with 6 bases between the two germline ends.